Listed here are 22 T cell receptor beta chains from one sample, sequenced in a study of identical twins. TCRdb re-derived calls from the 5' RACE reads in MiXCR, one entry per CDR3 protein. Among 640,000 or so distinct CDR3 sequences listed, around 5.7% were seen once. What was sequenced was naive T cells sorted from blood. These receptors were obtained from a man between 18 and 35 years old in good health.

This clonotype was detected a few times. The chain links TRBV6-1 to TRBJ2-3; 14 nucleotides match TRBD2. Looked up from germline, CDR1 is MNHNS and CDR2 is SASEGT. The J segment lost 3 bases and the V segment lost 6 bases, leaving 5 bases of the junction unmatched. CDR3 length: 16 amino acids. CDR3 DNA sequence: TGTGCCAGCAGCCCGACTAGCGGGAGGGTGACAGATACGCAGTATTTT. Protein product: CASSPTSGRVTDTQYF.

This clonotype was counted at least ten times. The chain carries TRBV10-2 and TRBJ1-1; TRBD1 agrees at 8 bases. This CDR3 has 13 amino acids. The ends lost 2 bases at V and 11 bases at J; junction bases unmatched: 7. Germline V gives CDR1 WSHSY, CDR2 SAAADI. This chain's CDR3 is CASSEGTGWHAFF. The CDR3 region has the DNA TGCGCCAGCAGTGAGGGGACAGGATGGCACGCTTTCTTT.

The table lists this clonotype with many counts. The V and J genes are TRBV7-8 and TRBJ2-7; TRBD1 or TRBD2 may be the D gene (5 bases each). Trimming took 1 base from V and 3 from J, leaving 13 bases between them. Germline CDR1 SGHVS, CDR2 FQNEAQ. CDR3 size: 15 residues. CDR3 sequence reads: CASSLVGDLHYEQYF. As DNA, the CDR3 is TGTGCCAGCAGCTTAGTAGGGGACCTCCACTACGAGCAGTACTTC.

This clonotype was observed many times. This chain uses TRBV12-3 or TRBV12-4 with TRBJ2-1; D unresolved. The CDR3 has 11 amino acids. With 5 bases removed from V and 7 bases from J, the gap between germline ends came to 6 bases. CDR3 sequence reads: CASSTRNEQFF. CDR3 nucleotide sequence: TGTGCCAGCAGTACACGAAATGAGCAGTTCTTC.

This clonotype came up many times. The rearrangement links TRBV28 to TRBJ2-7; D might be TRBD2 (5 bases). Germline CDR1 and CDR2: MDHEN and SYDVKM. The CDR3 has 13 amino acids. The ends were cut back, 6 bases at V and 9 bases at J, with 18 bases in the middle. CDR3 region: CASSPPGSGGQYF. CDR3 DNA: TGTGCCAGCAGCCCTCCGGGGTCGGGTGGGCAGTACTTC.

In its sample, this clonotype was seen a few times. The chain employs TRBV12-3 or TRBV12-4 and TRBJ2-1; a weak D match, TRBD1 (5 bases). Trimming removed 4 bases at V and 10 bases at J, with 8 bases between. This CDR3 comprises 11 residues. The CDR3 DNA follows: TGTGCCAGCAGTTCATGGGGCGAGCAGTTCTTC. This encodes CASSSWGEQFF.

The chain is built from TRBV7-2 and TRBJ1-2; the match to TRBD1 covers 9 bases. V lost 6 bases, J lost 3 bases, and 5 bases stayed unmatched. Germline V gene lookup returns CDR1 SGHTA and CDR2 FQGNSA. The CDR3 spans 14 residues. The CDR3 protein is CASSNDRGDYGYTF. The DNA of the CDR3 is TGTGCCAGCAGTAATGACAGGGGGGACTATGGCTACACCTTC.

There are a few counts of this clonotype. This rearrangement joins TRBV20-1 to TRBJ2-2; 10 nucleotides match TRBD1. Germline V gene sequence: CDR1 DFQATT, CDR2 SNEGSKA (reference sequence). With 5 bases clipped from V and 2 bases from J, the junction kept 8 bases outside the gene matches. This CDR3 has 16 amino acids. Here the CDR3 DNA reads TGCAGTGCTGAGGACAGGGGGACGTCTAACACCGGGGAGCTGTTTTTT. Residues: CSAEDRGTSNTGELFF.

The chain is built from TRBV7-2 and TRBJ2-3, with a tentative D call TRBD1 (6 bases). Looked up from germline, CDR1 is SGHTA and CDR2 is FQGNSA. The CDR3 sequence is 14 residues long. The V end was cut by 5 bases, the J end by 3 bases, with 12 bases between. The CDR3 DNA sequence: TGTGCCAGCAGCCAAGGACAGTGGACAGATACGCAGTATTTT. Its translation is CASSQGQWTDTQYF.

This clonotype was seen a few times. The rearrangement uses TRBV20-1 and TRBJ2-1, with D tentatively TRBD2 (6 bases). The CDR3 loop spans 15 amino acids. V was shortened by 6 bases and J by 3 bases, with 18 bases between the two germline ends. Germline-derived CDR1 and CDR2 are DFQATT and SNEGSKA (reference sequence). This CDR3 reads CSAASGASDYNEQFF. CDR3 DNA: TGCAGTGCCGCCTCTGGGGCTAGCGACTACAATGAGCAGTTCTTC.

There are a few counts of this clonotype. The chain combines TRBV20-1 with TRBJ2-1; a possible D gene is TRBD2 (6 bases). The CDR3 has 14 residues. Germline-derived CDR1 and CDR2 are DFQATT and SNEGSKA (reference sequence). Trimming shortened V by 2 bases and J by 2 bases, and 10 bases separated the two germline ends. In DNA, the CDR3 is TGCAGTGCTAGATCGCGGGACGCCTACAATGAGCAGTTCTTC. This codes for CSARSRDAYNEQFF.

In its sample, this clonotype was seen many times. The chain links TRBV15 to TRBJ1-3; D remains unclear. Germline V lookup: CDR1 LNHNV, CDR2 YYDKDF (reference sequence). The V end was cut by 9 bases, the J end by 3 bases, with 9 bases between. The CDR3 loop spans 12 amino acids. The CDR3 nucleotides are TGTGCCACAGGAGATGGTGGAAACACCATATATTTT. Residues: CATGDGGNTIYF.

This clonotype was counted many times. The V call is TRBV29-1, the J call TRBJ1-1; 10 nucleotides align to TRBD1. The V segment lost 4 bases and the J segment 1 base; nucleotides outside the gene matches: 6. CDR1 is SQVTM and CDR2 is ANQGSEA in the germline V gene. The CDR3 loop spans 15 amino acids. The CDR3 sequence: CSVVGTGATNTEAFF. Written as DNA, the CDR3 is TGCAGCGTTGTTGGGACAGGGGCTACGAACACTGAAGCTTTCTTT.

This clonotype was counted between two and nine times. The J gene is TRBJ2-5, the V gene TRBV6-5; D is unresolved. Germline V gives CDR1 MNHEY, CDR2 SVGAGI. This CDR3 region has 15 residues. V lost 0 bases to trimming and J lost 2 bases, with 10 bases between them. Here the CDR3 reads CASSYSRLTQETQYF. The DNA for the CDR3 is TGTGCCAGCAGTTACTCTAGACTCACACAAGAGACCCAGTACTTC.

The J gene is TRBJ2-7, the V gene TRBV15; 9 positions match TRBD2. This CDR3 has 14 residues. Looked up from germline, CDR1 is LNHNV and CDR2 is YYDKDF (reference sequence). V gave up 1 base and J gave up 5 bases; unmatched junction bases: 3. The chain's CDR3 is CATSRGSSGNEQYV. CDR3 DNA sequence: TGTGCCACCAGCAGAGGATCTAGCGGGAACGAGCAGTACGTC.

The rearrangement joins TRBV6-6 to TRBJ2-3; D is undetermined. CDR1 is MNHNY and CDR2 is SVGAGI in the germline V gene (reference sequence). With 4 bases removed from V and 2 bases from J, the gap between germline ends came to 4 bases. The CDR3 has 12 residues. CDR3 sequence (DNA): TGTGCCAGCAGTTGGGTCACAGATACGCAGTATTTT. Its translation is CASSWVTDTQYF.

The chain is built from TRBV7-9 and TRBJ2-4; TRBD1 matches at 8 bases. The CDR3 is 15 amino acids. Trimming took 5 bases from V and 4 from J; bases not matched to a gene: 7. The V gene's germline CDR1 is SEHNR and CDR2 FQNEAQ (reference sequence). CDR3 sequence (DNA): TGTGCCAGCAGCCTGGCCGGGACAGGAAAAAACATTCAGTACTTC. It codes for CASSLAGTGKNIQYF.

This clonotype has only a few counts. The chain uses TRBV7-2 and TRBJ1-5; possible D gene TRBD1, 5 bases. This CDR3 is built from 15 residues. Trimming took off 1 base at V and 3 bases at J, with 10 bases between the two ends. The germline gives CDR1 SGHTA, CDR2 FQGNSA. The CDR3 region is CASSLGSRANQPQHF. In DNA form, the CDR3 reads TGTGCCAGCAGCTTAGGGTCCAGGGCCAATCAGCCCCAGCATTTT.

At least ten counts were recorded for this clonotype. This CDR3 reads CASRRGGGADTQYF. The CDR3 nucleotides are TGTGCCAGCAGGAGGGGTGGGGGAGCAGATACGCAGTATTTT. The chain employs TRBV28 and TRBJ2-3, with D perhaps given as TRBD1 or TRBD2 (5 bases each). V was cut by 6 bases and J by 4 bases, with 14 bases left in between. Looked up from germline, CDR1 is MDHEN and CDR2 is SYDVKM. The CDR3 totals 14 residues.

In this sample, this clonotype turned up a few times. The chain's CDR3 is CASSSTDGLLKQYF. The CDR3 nucleotides read TGTGCCAGCAGTTCCACGGACGGGCTCTTGAAGCAGTACTTC. The rearrangement joins TRBV6-2 or TRBV6-3 to TRBJ2-7; no clear D gene. This CDR3 is 14 amino acids long. With 4 bases removed from V and 8 bases from J, the gap between germline ends came to 18 bases. Looked up from germline, CDR1 is MNHEY and CDR2 is SVGEGT.

This clonotype was detected only a few times. The J gene is TRBJ1-4, the V gene TRBV11-2; TRBD1 might be the D (5 bases). The V end was cut by 6 bases, the J end by 8 bases, with 16 bases between. CDR3 length: 14 residues. The germline CDR1 and CDR2 sequences are SGHAT and FQNNGV. CDR3 nucleotides: TGTGCCAGCAGTCCCCAGGGAACGGGGGAAAAACTGTTTTTT. Its protein product is CASSPQGTGEKLFF. Using reference TRBV11-2 and TRBJ1-4 for the parts outside the CDR3, the full variable domain is EAGVAQSPRYKIIEKRQSVAFWCNPISGHATLYWYQQILGQGPKLLIQFQNNGVVDDSQLPKDRFSAERLKGVDSTLKIQPAKLEDSAVYLCASSPQGTGEKLFFGSGTQLSVL.

This clonotype has a handful of counts. J is TRBJ1-2 and V is TRBV2; D gene uncertain. Germline CDR1 and CDR2: SNHLY and FYNNEI. The CDR3 runs 14 residues. V was trimmed by 3 bases and J by 4 bases, leaving 12 bases between them. Written as DNA, the CDR3 is TGTGCCAGCAGTGATCTTGGCAGACGCTATGGCTACACCTTC. Translating gives CASSDLGRRYGYTF. Filled out from reference TRBV2 and TRBJ1-2, the complete variable domain reads EPEVTQTPSHQVTQMGQEVILRCVPISNHLYFYWYRQILGQKVEFLVSFYNNEISEKSEIFDDQFSVERPDGSNFTLKIRSTKLEDSAMYFCASSDLGRRYGYTFGSGTRLTVV.